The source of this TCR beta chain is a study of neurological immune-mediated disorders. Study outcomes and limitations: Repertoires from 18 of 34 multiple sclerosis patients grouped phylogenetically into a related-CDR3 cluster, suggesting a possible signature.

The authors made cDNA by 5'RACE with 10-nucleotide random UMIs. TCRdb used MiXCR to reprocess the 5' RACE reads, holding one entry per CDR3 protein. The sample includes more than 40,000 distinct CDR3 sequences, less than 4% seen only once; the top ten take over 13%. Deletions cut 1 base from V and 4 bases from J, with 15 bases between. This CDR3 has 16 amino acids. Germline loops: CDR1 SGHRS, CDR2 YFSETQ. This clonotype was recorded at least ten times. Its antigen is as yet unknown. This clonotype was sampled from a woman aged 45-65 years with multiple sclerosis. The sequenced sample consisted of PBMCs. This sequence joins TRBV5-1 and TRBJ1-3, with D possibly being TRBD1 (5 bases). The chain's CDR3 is CASSLTGPREGNTIYF. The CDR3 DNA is TGCGCCAGCAGCTTGACAGGTCCCCGGGAAGGAAACACCATATATTTT.